The next 26 T cell receptor beta chains were all read from a single sample in a study of T cell responses to AZD1222 COVID-19 vaccine. TCRdb keeps only in-frame clones here, not all; method: immunoSEQ multiplex PCR. The sample records 200,000 or so clones, 90% to 95% being singletons. The source was peripheral blood, collected 28 days after the second AZD1222 dose. Receptors originate from an adult who received the AZD1222 COVID-19 vaccine.

The V and J genes are TRBV7-3 and TRBJ1-5; no clear D. Between the trimmed V and J ends, which lost 8 bases and 7 bases, there was a span of 18 bases. CDR1 and CDR2 (germline): SGHTA, FQGTGA. The CDR3 has 14 amino acids. Here the CDR3 DNA reads TGTGCCAGCGTTCGTAGTAGACTTCGGCAGCCCCAGCATTTT. This gives the protein CASVRSRLRQPQHF.

The V call is TRBV5-1, the J call TRBJ1-4; 9 nucleotides match TRBD1. V lost 0 bases to trimming and J lost 8 bases; unmatched junction nucleotides: 2. CDR1 is SGHRS, CDR2 YFSETQ, per germline. The CDR3 runs 14 residues. The CDR3 DNA reads TGCGCCAGCAGCTTGGAACAGGGGGCGGAAAAACTGTTTTTT. The encoded protein is CASSLEQGAEKLFF. Full variable domain (missing parts from reference TRBV5-1 and TRBJ1-4): KAGVTQTPRYLIKTRGQQVTLSCSPISGHRSVSWYQQTPGQGLQFLFEYFSETQRNKGNFPGRFSGRQFSNSRSEMNVSTLELGDSALYLCASSLEQGAEKLFFGSGTQLSVL.

V usage is TRBV10-3 and J usage is TRBJ1-2; D ambiguous. Germline V gives CDR1 ENHRY, CDR2 SYGVKD. This CDR3 is built from 12 residues. Trimming left V 2 bases short and J 4 bases short, with 5 bases between. CDR3 amino acids: CAISEDSYGYTF. CDR3 coding DNA: TGTGCCATCAGTGAGGATAGCTATGGCTACACCTTC.

The genes are TRBV5-1 and TRBJ1-3; TRBD1 is a possible D gene (5 bases). CDR3 length: 14 residues. Trimming shortened V by 4 bases and J by 3 bases, and 11 bases separated the two germline ends. Looked up from germline, CDR1 is SGHRS and CDR2 is YFSETQ. DNA of the CDR3: TGCGCCAGCAGCGGGGGATCTCATGGAAACACCATATATTTT. Translation gives CASSGGSHGNTIYF.

V and J are TRBV6-4 and TRBJ1-5; D gene unclear. The CDR3 sequence is 14 residues long. Per germline, CDR1 MRHNA and CDR2 SNTAGT. V lost 4 bases to trimming and J lost 0 bases, with 7 bases between them. This chain's CDR3 is CASSAGSSNQPQHF. For the CDR3, the DNA is TGTGCCAGCAGTGCCGGCAGTAGCAATCAGCCCCAGCATTTT.

The rearrangement joins TRBV5-1 to TRBJ2-3; maybe TRBD1 (5 bases). Germline CDR1 and CDR2: SGHRS and YFSETQ. The V gene lost 0 bases and the J gene lost 1 base, with 12 bases spanning the gap. The length of the CDR3 is 16 residues. The CDR3 DNA reads as TGCGCCAGCAGCTTGGTGGGCAGGGTGGGCACAGATACGCAGTATTTT. This encodes CASSLVGRVGTDTQYF.

This clone showed up just once. The chain employs TRBV5-1 and TRBJ2-5; 14 positions match TRBD2. Germline V gives CDR1 SGHRS, CDR2 YFSETQ. Trimming removed 4 bases from V and 3 bases from J; junction bases left unmatched: 17. The CDR3 is 20 residues long. The CDR3, as DNA: TGCGCCAGCAGCCAACCCACCGGGACTAGCGGGGGATCCTCAAAAGAGACCCAGTACTTC. It translates to CASSQPTGTSGGSSKETQYF.

The chain joins TRBV18 to TRBJ1-3; the match to TRBD1 covers 7 bases. Per the germline V gene, CDR1 is KGHSH and CDR2 is LQKENI. This CDR3 has 14 residues. V trimming: 8 bases; J trimming: 2 bases; junction bases outside the gene matches: 6. Written as DNA, the CDR3 is TGTGCCAGCCGAACCGGGACAGCTGGAAACACCATATATTTT. Its protein is CASRTGTAGNTIYF.

The chain is built from TRBV6-5 and TRBJ1-1; 7 bases map to TRBD1. V lost 4 bases to trimming and J lost 10 bases; unmatched junction nucleotides: 9. Germline V gives CDR1 MNHEY, CDR2 SVGAGI. CDR3 length equals 13 residues. For the CDR3, the DNA is TGTGCCAGCAGTTCCTCCCTCAGGGGGAGAGCTTTCTTT. Amino acids: CASSSSLRGRAFF.

This clone was counted once. J is TRBJ2-3 and V is TRBV3-1 (or the pseudogene TRBV3-2); D is unresolved. Germline lookup yields CDR1 LGHDT and CDR2 YNNKEL (reference sequence). The V end lost 4 bases, the J end lost 2 bases, and 16 bases lay between the germline ends. The CDR3 contains 16 residues. The CDR3, as DNA: TGTGCCAGCAGCCTCGTTTTGGACGAGACCACAGATACGCAGTATTTT. The encoded protein is CASSLVLDETTDTQYF.

The chain uses TRBV27 and TRBJ1-1; D may be TRBD1 (6 bases). The CDR3 contains 15 residues. Trimming took 1 base from V and 2 from J, leaving 11 bases between them. Germline V gene sequence: CDR1 MNHEY, CDR2 SMNVEV (reference sequence). The CDR3 nucleotides read TGTGCCAGCAGTTTATTACAGGGAACTAACACTGAAGCTTTCTTT. Translation: CASSLLQGTNTEAFF.

This clone turned up a few times. V gene TRBV7-8 combines with J gene TRBJ2-7; D is uncertain. Trimming pared 1 base from V and 5 bases from J, leaving 9 bases between. Per the germline V gene, CDR1 is SGHVS and CDR2 is FQNEAQ. The CDR3 is made up of 13 amino acids. Here the CDR3 reads CASSLGVLNEQYF. CDR3 DNA sequence: TGTGCCAGCAGCTTAGGGGTTTTGAACGAGCAGTACTTC.

There are a few counts of this clone. The CDR3 here is CASSLGTGEAFF. Written as DNA, the CDR3 is TGTGCCAGCAGTTTAGGCACAGGTGAAGCTTTCTTT. The V and J genes are TRBV12-3 or TRBV12-4 and TRBJ1-1, with TRBD1 as a possible D gene (5 bases). This CDR3 region has 12 residues. Trimming shortened V by 1 base and J by 7 bases, and 7 bases separated the two germline ends.

The CDR3 sequence is CASSLPGGAGYGELFF. The CDR3 DNA follows: TGTGCCAGCAGCCTCCCCGGGGGGGCCGGGTACGGGGAGCTGTTTTTT. The V call is TRBV7-3, the J call TRBJ2-2; 8 bases agree with TRBD2. The CDR3 covers 16 residues. Germline V gives CDR1 SGHTA, CDR2 FQGTGA. The J segment lost 7 bases and the V segment lost 5 bases, leaving 12 bases of the junction unmatched.

The chain joins TRBV28 to TRBJ2-5; tentative D call: TRBD1 (7 bases). CDR1 MDHEN and CDR2 SYDVKM come from the germline V gene. This CDR3 spans 14 amino acids. Trimming removed 4 bases from V and 1 base from J, with 10 bases in between. In DNA form, the CDR3 reads TGTGCCAGCAGTTCAGGGGGGAGCCAAGAGACCCAGTACTTC. Amino acids: CASSSGGSQETQYF.

This sequence joins TRBV4-1 and TRBJ1-6; 8 bases match TRBD1. There are 17 residues in the CDR3. Per the germline V gene, CDR1 is MGHRA and CDR2 is YSYEKL. After removal of 0 bases from V and 3 bases from J, the junction contained 4 bases not matched to a gene. The CDR3 nucleotides are TGCGCCAGCAGCCAAGATCGGGACAGGAACTATAATTCACCCCTCCACTTT. Residues: CASSQDRDRNYNSPLHF.

This rearrangement joins TRBV3-1 (or the pseudogene TRBV3-2) to TRBJ1-1; no clear D. CDR3 length equals 17 residues. Trimming removed 0 bases at V and 0 bases at J, with 14 bases between. Per germline, CDR1 LGHDT and CDR2 YNNKEL (reference sequence). The CDR3 region is CASSQEIKSSMNTEAFF. In DNA, the CDR3 is TGTGCCAGCAGCCAAGAGATAAAGAGCTCTATGAACACTGAAGCTTTCTTT.

This rearrangement joins TRBV6-2 or TRBV6-3 to TRBJ2-3; D is unresolved. V lost 3 bases, J lost 0 bases, and 4 bases lay in between. CDR1 MNHEY and CDR2 SVGEGT come from the germline V gene. This CDR3 has 13 residues. The CDR3 sequence: CASSYWSTDTQYF. The CDR3 coding sequence is TGTGCCAGCAGTTATTGGAGCACAGATACGCAGTATTTT.

This clone was observed a handful of times. The rearrangement uses TRBV2 and TRBJ2-2, with TRBD2 identical over 7 bases. The trim removed 4 bases at V and 6 bases at J, leaving 8 bases unmatched. CDR1 and CDR2 from the germline V gene are SNHLY and FYNNEI. This CDR3 has 15 amino acids. The CDR3 loop reads CASSAGTTAPGELFF. For the CDR3, the DNA is TGTGCCAGCAGTGCCGGGACTACGGCGCCCGGGGAGCTGTTTTTT.

This clone appeared a few times. The CDR3 DNA reads as TGTGCCAGCAGCCCCTACAGGGACGTGCGGACTGAAGCTTTCTTT. It codes for CASSPYRDVRTEAFF. The rearrangement links TRBV3-1 (or the pseudogene TRBV3-2) to TRBJ1-1; a weak D match, TRBD1 (6 bases). The CDR3 is 15 residues long. Trimming removed 4 bases from V and 5 bases from J, with 17 bases in between. CDR1 and CDR2 (germline): LGHDT, YNNKEL (reference sequence).

The V call is TRBV28, the J call TRBJ1-2; 7 bases fit TRBD1. CDR3 length: 13 residues. Trimming removed 6 bases from V and 4 bases from J; junction bases left unmatched: 5. Looked up from germline, CDR1 is MDHEN and CDR2 is SYDVKM. CDR3 in DNA: TGTGCCAGCAGACCCACAGGGGTCTATGGCTACACCTTC. It translates to CASRPTGVYGYTF.

The CDR3 DNA reads TGTGCCAGCAGTAAGGTACAGGGGGGATACGAGCAGTACTTC. Its translation: CASSKVQGGYEQYF. The chain has TRBV6-5 and TRBJ2-7; 8 positions agree with TRBD1. After removal of 5 bases from V and 4 bases from J, the junction contained 7 bases not matched to a gene. Germline V gene sequence: CDR1 MNHEY, CDR2 SVGAGI. The CDR3 contains 14 residues.

The chain uses TRBV19 and TRBJ2-5; 9 nucleotides match TRBD1. The CDR3 loop spans 15 amino acids. The junction had 9 bases not matched to a gene; V was cut back by 5 bases and J by 5 bases. CDR1 and CDR2 (germline): LNHDA, SQIVND (reference sequence). The CDR3 here is CASSSRTGAGETQYF. The CDR3 nucleotides read TGTGCCAGTAGTTCCCGGACAGGGGCAGGGGAGACCCAGTACTTC.

V is TRBV21-1 and J is TRBJ2-2; TRBD2 was called by the table and not checked on the DNA. TRBV21-1 is a pseudogene segment. The CDR3 runs 16 residues. The CDR3 loop is CASVTSGGPPDGELFF. CDR3 DNA: TGTGCCAGCGTTACTAGCGGGGGGCCTCCGGACGGGGAGCTGTTTTTT.

This clone came up a few times. The chain joins TRBV12-2 to TRBJ2-7; TRBD1, the D gene given by the table, was not confirmed from the DNA. TRBV12-2 is a pseudogene segment. The length of the CDR3 is 16 residues. DNA for the CDR3: TGTGCAAGTCGCTTGCTCACAGGATATAAGTTCCACGAGCAGTACTTC. This encodes CASRLLTGYKFHEQYF.

The chain employs TRBV6-5 and TRBJ1-1, with 9 bases matching TRBD1. Germline V gene sequence: CDR1 MNHEY, CDR2 SVGAGI. Losses at the gene ends were 6 bases for V and 6 bases for J; bases not matched to a gene: 5. This CDR3 is built from 13 residues. CDR3 protein: CASRDRGLAEAFF. DNA for the CDR3: TGTGCCAGCAGGGACAGGGGTTTAGCTGAAGCTTTCTTT.